The clone carrying this T cell receptor (beta chain) occurred a few times. The V end was cut by 5 bases, the J end by 6 bases, with 11 bases between. The CDR3 sequence is 14 residues long. Germline assignment: CDR1 MNHEY and CDR2 SVGEGT. Primed by a sample-barcoded 5' primer and a J-beta primer mix, a second PCR proceeded for about 6 to 11 cycles. TCRdb reprocessed the 5' RACE reads via MiXCR and lists one record per CDR3 protein. This sample has approximately 1.5 million distinct CDR3 sequences, with 35% to 45% found just once. The data originate from a study of blood T cells in healthy people across ages.

The source of this sequence is a woman in her late teens or twenties in good health. The chain recombines TRBV6-2 or TRBV6-3 with TRBJ1-6; no clear D. Sequencing input: blood. CDR3 DNA sequence: TGTGCCAGCAGTGACGGGCCCCGTAATTCACCCCTCCACTTT. It specifies CASSDGPRNSPLHF.